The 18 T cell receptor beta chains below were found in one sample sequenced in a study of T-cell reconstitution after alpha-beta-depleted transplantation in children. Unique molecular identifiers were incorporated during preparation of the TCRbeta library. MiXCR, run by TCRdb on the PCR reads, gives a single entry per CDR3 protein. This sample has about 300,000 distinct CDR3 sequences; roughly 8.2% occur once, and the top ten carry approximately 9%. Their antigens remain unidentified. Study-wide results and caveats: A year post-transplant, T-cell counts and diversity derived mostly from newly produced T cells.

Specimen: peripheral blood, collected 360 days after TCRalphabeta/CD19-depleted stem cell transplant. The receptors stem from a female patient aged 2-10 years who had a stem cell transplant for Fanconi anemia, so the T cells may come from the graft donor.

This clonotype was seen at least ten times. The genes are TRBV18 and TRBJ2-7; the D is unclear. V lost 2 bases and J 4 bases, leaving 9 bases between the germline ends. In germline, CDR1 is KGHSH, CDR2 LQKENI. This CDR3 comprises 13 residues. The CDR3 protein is CASSPFSEYEQYF. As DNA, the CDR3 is TGTGCCAGCTCACCATTCTCTGAGTACGAGCAGTACTTC.

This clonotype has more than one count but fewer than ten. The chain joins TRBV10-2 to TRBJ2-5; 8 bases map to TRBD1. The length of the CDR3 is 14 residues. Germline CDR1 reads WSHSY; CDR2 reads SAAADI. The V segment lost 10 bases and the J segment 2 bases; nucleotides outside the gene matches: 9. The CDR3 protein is CATHRGRGQETQYF. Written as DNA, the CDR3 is TGCGCCACGCACAGGGGGAGAGGACAAGAGACCCAGTACTTC.

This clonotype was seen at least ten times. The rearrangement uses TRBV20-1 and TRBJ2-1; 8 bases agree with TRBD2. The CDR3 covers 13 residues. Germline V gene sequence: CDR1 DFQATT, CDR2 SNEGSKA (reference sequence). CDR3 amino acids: CSASGGSYNEQFF. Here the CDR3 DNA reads TGCAGCGCCAGCGGGGGTTCCTACAATGAGCAGTTCTTC.

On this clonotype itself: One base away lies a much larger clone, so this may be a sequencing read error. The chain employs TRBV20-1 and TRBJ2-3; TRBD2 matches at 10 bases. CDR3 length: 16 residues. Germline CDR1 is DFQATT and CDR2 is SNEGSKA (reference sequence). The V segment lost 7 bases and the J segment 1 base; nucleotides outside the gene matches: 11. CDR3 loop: CSVRRLAGAGTDTQYF. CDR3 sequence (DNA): TGCAGTGTCAGGCGCCTAGCGGGGGCCGGCACAGATACGCAGTATTTT.

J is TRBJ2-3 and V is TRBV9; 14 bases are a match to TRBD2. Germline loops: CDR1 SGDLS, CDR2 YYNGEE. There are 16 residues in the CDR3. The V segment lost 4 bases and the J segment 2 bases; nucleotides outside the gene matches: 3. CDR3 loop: CASSWTSGGITDTQYF. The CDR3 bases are TGTGCCAGCAGCTGGACTAGCGGGGGGATCACAGATACGCAGTATTTT.

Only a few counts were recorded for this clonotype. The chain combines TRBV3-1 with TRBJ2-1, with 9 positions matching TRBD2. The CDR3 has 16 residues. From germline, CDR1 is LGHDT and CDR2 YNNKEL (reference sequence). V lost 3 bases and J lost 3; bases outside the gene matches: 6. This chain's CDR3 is CASSHYSGGIYNEQFF. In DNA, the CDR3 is TGTGCCAGCAGCCACTACAGCGGGGGGATCTACAATGAGCAGTTCTTC.

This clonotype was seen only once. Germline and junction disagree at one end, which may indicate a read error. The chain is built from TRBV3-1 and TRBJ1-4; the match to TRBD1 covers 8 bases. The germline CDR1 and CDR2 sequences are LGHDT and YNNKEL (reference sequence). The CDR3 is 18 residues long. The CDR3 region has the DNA TGTACCAGCAGTTGGGACAGGAAATTATCGGCAACTAATGAAAAACTGTTTTTT. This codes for CTSSWDRKLSATNEKLFF.

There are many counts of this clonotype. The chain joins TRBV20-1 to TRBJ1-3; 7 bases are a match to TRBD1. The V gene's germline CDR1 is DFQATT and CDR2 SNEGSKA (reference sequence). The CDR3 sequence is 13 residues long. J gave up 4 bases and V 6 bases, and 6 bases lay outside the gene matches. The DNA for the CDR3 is TGCAGTGCAAAGACAGGGACCGGAAACACCATATATTTT. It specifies CSAKTGTGNTIYF.

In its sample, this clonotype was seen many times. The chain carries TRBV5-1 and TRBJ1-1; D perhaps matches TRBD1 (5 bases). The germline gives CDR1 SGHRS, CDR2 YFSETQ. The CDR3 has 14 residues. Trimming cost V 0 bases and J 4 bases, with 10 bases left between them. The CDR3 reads CASSLAPGGTEAFF. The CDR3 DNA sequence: TGCGCCAGCAGCTTGGCCCCGGGGGGCACTGAAGCTTTCTTT.

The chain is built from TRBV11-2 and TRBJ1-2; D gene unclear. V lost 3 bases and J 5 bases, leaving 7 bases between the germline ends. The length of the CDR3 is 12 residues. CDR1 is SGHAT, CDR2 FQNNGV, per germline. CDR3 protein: CASSFEFYGYTF. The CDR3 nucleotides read TGTGCCAGCAGCTTCGAGTTTTATGGCTACACCTTC.

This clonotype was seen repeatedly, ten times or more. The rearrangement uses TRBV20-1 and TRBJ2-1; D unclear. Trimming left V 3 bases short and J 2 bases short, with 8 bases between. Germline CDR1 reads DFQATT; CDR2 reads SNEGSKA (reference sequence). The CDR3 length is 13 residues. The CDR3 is CSASYGAYNEQFF. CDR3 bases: TGCAGTGCTAGTTACGGCGCCTACAATGAGCAGTTCTTC.

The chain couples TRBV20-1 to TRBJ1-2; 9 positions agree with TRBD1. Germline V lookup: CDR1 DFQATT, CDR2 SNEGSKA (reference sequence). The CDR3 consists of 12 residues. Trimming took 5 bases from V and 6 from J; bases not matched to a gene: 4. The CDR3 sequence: CSAARTGDGYTF. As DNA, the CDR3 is TGCAGTGCTGCTCGGACAGGGGATGGCTACACCTTC.

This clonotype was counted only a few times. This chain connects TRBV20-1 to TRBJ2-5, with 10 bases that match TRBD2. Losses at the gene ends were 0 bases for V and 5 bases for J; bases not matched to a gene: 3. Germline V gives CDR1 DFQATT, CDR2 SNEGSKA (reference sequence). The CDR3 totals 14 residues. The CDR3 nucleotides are TGCAGTGCTAGAGAGCCTAGCGGGGGTGAGACCCAGTACTTC. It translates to CSAREPSGGETQYF.

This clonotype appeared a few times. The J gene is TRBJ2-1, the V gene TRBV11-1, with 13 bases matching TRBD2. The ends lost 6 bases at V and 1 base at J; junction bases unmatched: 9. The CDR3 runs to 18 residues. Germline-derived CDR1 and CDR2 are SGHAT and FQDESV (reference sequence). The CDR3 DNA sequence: TGTGCCAGCAGACGCGTAGGACTAGCGGGGGTTTCCTACAATGAGCAGTTCTTC. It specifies CASRRVGLAGVSYNEQFF.

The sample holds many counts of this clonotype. CDR3 region: CSARHNVDTQYF. The CDR3 DNA sequence: TGCAGTGCTAGACATAACGTAGATACGCAGTATTTT. The chain has TRBV20-1 and TRBJ2-3; D is undetermined. Trimming removed 2 bases at V and 5 bases at J, with 8 bases between. The CDR3 covers 12 residues. Germline assignment: CDR1 DFQATT and CDR2 SNEGSKA (reference sequence).

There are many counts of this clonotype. In DNA, the CDR3 is TGTGTGACAGGCCAAGGGGAATACACCGGGGAGCTGTTTTTT. Translation gives CVTGQGEYTGELFF. This rearrangement joins TRBV6-1 to TRBJ2-2; D might be TRBD1 (6 bases). The germline V gene encodes CDR1 MNHNS and CDR2 SASEGT. The CDR3 runs to 14 residues.

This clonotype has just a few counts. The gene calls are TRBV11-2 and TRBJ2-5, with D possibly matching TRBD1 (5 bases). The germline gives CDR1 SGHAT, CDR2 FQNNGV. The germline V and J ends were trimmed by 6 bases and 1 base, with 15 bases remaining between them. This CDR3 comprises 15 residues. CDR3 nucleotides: TGTGCCAGCAGAATTGGGGCAGACAGCCAAGAGACCCAGTACTTC. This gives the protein CASRIGADSQETQYF.

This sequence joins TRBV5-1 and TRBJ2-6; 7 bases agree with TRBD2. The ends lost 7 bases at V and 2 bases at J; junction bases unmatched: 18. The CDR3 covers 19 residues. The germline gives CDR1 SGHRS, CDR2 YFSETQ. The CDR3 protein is CASSISGGLGRAGANVLTF. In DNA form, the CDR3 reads TGCGCCAGCTCCATTTCGGGAGGACTGGGTCGCGCTGGGGCCAACGTCCTGACTTTC.